The rows below give T cell receptor beta chains drawn from one sample of a study of blood T cells in healthy people across ages. TCRdb called the 5' RACE reads again in MiXCR, with one record for every CDR3 protein. The top ten clones hold around 25% of a sample with nearly 800,000 distinct CDR3 sequences, about 56% of them seen once. The material sequenced was blood. The receptors were sampled from a man in his forties or fifties in good health. CDR3s include the opening cysteine and the closing phenylalanine or tryptophan. Fields, in order: D gene, clone size, V gene, J gene, CDR3 DNA, CDR3 protein. The D gene is left open where the match is weak. For some rows the clone size is stated as once, few or many, or as a class when expanded; others skip it.

>.|.|TRBV25-1|TRBJ1-2
TGTGCCAGCAGTGACCGTCAGGTAGCTAACTATGGCTACACCTTC
CASSDRQVANYGYTF
>.|.|TRBV7-9|TRBJ2-5
TGTGCCAGCAGCCCCGGACGGACGGAGACCCAGTACTTC
CASSPGRTETQYF
>TRBD2|.|TRBV9|TRBJ2-1
TGTGCCAGCAGCGTGACAACCGGGCCGGGACTAGCCTACAATGAGCAGTTCTTC
CASSVTTGPGLAYNEQFF
>TRBD2|.|TRBV4-2|TRBJ2-3
TGTGCCAGCAGCCAAGGAAATAGCGGGGGAAACACAGATACGCAGTATTTT
CASSQGNSGGNTDTQYF
>.|few|TRBV7-2|TRBJ2-5
TGTGCCAGCAGGCCCAGGGACGGACAAGAGACCCAGTACTTC
CASRPRDGQETQYF
>TRBD1|few|TRBV4-1|TRBJ1-5
TGCGCCAGCAGCCAACCATGGACAGGTGATTCCAATCAGCCCCAGCATTTT
CASSQPWTGDSNQPQHF
>TRBD1|few|TRBV27|TRBJ1-2
TGTGCCAGCAGCTTAACAGGGGACTATGGCTACACCTTC
CASSLTGDYGYTF
>TRBD1|.|TRBV7-9|TRBJ2-6
TGTGCCAGCAGCCTGAGGGACAGCCACCTCTCTGGGGCCAACGTCCTGACTTTC
CASSLRDSHLSGANVLTF
>TRBD1|few|TRBV7-2|TRBJ2-7
TGTGCCAGCAGCGTACAGGGGACAACCTACGAGCAGTACTTC
CASSVQGTTYEQYF
>.|.|TRBV7-8|TRBJ2-7
TGTGCCAGCAGCAACCCCACAGGGCTTAGCTCCTACGAGCAGTACTTC
CASSNPTGLSSYEQYF
>TRBD1|.|TRBV28|TRBJ2-2
TGTGCCAGCAGAAGGGACAGGGGGTGGAACACCGGGGAGCTGTTTTTT
CASRRDRGWNTGELFF
>TRBD1|.|TRBV9|TRBJ2-3
TGTGCCAGCAGCGTAGAGGGGACAGACACAGATACGCAGTATTTT
CASSVEGTDTDTQYF
>TRBD2|.|TRBV6-2/TRBV6-3|TRBJ2-7
TGTGCCAGCAGTTACCCGACAGCGGGGAACTACGAGCAGTACTTC
CASSYPTAGNYEQYF
>TRBD1|.|TRBV9|TRBJ2-4
TGTGCCAGCAGCGCGCGGGACAGGGAGTTAGCCAAAAACATTCAGTACTTC
CASSARDRELAKNIQYF
>.|many|TRBV7-8|TRBJ2-7
TGTGCCAGCAGCTTAGTTACGGGCAACGAGCAGTACTTC
CASSLVTGNEQYF
>.|.|TRBV9|TRBJ2-1
TGTGCCAGCAGCGGGGCCGAGTATAACAATGAGCAGTTCTTC
CASSGAEYNNEQFF
>TRBD2|once|TRBV7-2|TRBJ2-5
TGTGCCAGCAGCCCAAAAGCGGGACCCCAAGAGACCCAGTACTTC
CASSPKAGPQETQYF